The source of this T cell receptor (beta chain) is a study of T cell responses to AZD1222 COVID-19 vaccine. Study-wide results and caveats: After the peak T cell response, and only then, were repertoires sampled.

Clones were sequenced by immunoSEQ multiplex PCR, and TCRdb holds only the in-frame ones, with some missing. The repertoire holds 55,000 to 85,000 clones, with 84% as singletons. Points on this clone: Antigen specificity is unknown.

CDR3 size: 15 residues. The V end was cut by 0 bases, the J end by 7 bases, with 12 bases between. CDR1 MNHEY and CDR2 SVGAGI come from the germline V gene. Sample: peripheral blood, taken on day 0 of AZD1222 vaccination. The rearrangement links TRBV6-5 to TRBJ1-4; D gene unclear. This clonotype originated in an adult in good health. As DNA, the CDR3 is TGTGCCAGCAGTTACTCGATCCCTCGGGGTGAAAAACTGTTTTTT. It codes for CASSYSIPRGEKLFF.